Included here is one T cell receptor beta chain sequence, with context. Its specificity is unknown. Stated time point: persistent/refractory GD, antithyroid drugs over 5 years with positive TRAb. The TCR library was made from RNA extracted from PBMCs. American Thyroid Association guidelines served as the basis for diagnosing Graves' disease. The data are from a study of regulatory T cells in long-lasting Graves disease. Study outcomes and limitations: No thyroid tissue was studied; the work used peripheral blood only.

Germline V gene sequence: CDR1 SGHTA, CDR2 FQGTGA. The germline V and J ends were trimmed by 7 bases and 4 bases, with 11 bases remaining between them. The CDR3 has 13 residues. Relying on iRepertoire HTBI primers and Arm-PCR of CDR3 regions, the team built TCR beta libraries. TCRdb recomputed calls from the multiplex PCR reads with MiXCR, one row per CDR3 protein. There are 450,000 or so distinct CDR3 sequences in the sample; under 25% occur only once, and approximately 8% lies in the top ten. The chain recombines TRBV7-3 with TRBJ1-3, with D hard to call. The sequence was collected from a female donor with Graves disease. This specimen consisted of peripheral blood mononuclear cells (PBMCs), obtained when the disease was refractory, from a patient treated with antithyroid drugs. CDR3 sequence: CASNITGGNTIYF. DNA of the CDR3: TGTGCCAGCAACATCACCGGGGGAAACACCATATATTTT.